The 9 T cell receptor beta chains reported below all come from one sample, sequenced in a study of blood T cell repertoires in COVID-19. Method: immunoSEQ multiplex PCR; TCRdb's copy keeps in-frame clones and lacks some. The sample contains tens of thousands of clones, 75% to 90% of which appear only once. Sequencing was carried out using peripheral blood. The receptors stem from a human donor in a cohort sampled during active COVID-19.

This sequence joins TRBV5-4 and TRBJ1-1, with D tentatively TRBD1 (6 bases). Trimming took off 4 bases at V and 3 bases at J, with 13 bases between the two ends. Per the germline V gene, CDR1 is SGHNT and CDR2 is YYREEE (reference sequence). The CDR3 contains 14 residues. CDR3 region: CASSPQGRDTEAFF. CDR3 nucleotide sequence: TGTGCCAGCAGCCCCCAGGGGAGGGACACTGAAGCTTTCTTT. The whole variable domain, filled in from reference TRBV5-4 and TRBJ1-1, reads ETGVTQSPTHLIKTRGQQVTLRCSSQSGHNTVSWYQQALGQGPQFIFQYYREEENGRGNFPPRFSGLQFPNYSSELNVNALELDDSALYLCASSPQGRDTEAFFGQGTRLTVV.

This clone has only one observation. This chain joins TRBV10-2 and TRBJ1-1; D gene unclear. Looked up from germline, CDR1 is WSHSY and CDR2 is SAAADI. The length of the CDR3 is 13 residues. V was cut by 6 bases and J by 0 bases, with 8 bases left in between. The CDR3 protein is CASRRDVNTEAFF. CDR3 DNA: TGCGCCAGCAGGAGGGATGTGAACACTGAAGCTTTCTTT.

The chain's CDR3 is CASSQDWGEAAEAFF. CDR3 DNA sequence: TGCGCCAGCAGCCAAGATTGGGGGGAGGCAGCTGAAGCTTTCTTT. The genes are TRBV4-1 and TRBJ1-1; TRBD1 is a possible D gene (5 bases). V was shortened by 0 bases and J by 6 bases, with 14 bases between the two germline ends. In germline, CDR1 is MGHRA, CDR2 YSYEKL. This CDR3 has 15 residues.

The chain recombines TRBV11-3 with TRBJ1-6; unclear D gene. This CDR3 region has 13 residues. Per germline, CDR1 SGHNT and CDR2 YENEEA. Trimming pared 1 base from V and 7 bases from J, leaving 5 bases between. The CDR3 loop reads CASSLAGNSPLHF. For the CDR3, the DNA is TGTGCCAGCAGCTTAGCGGGGAATTCACCCCTCCACTTT.

The chain has TRBV19 and TRBJ1-2, with TRBD1 matching over 7 bases. CDR1 is LNHDA and CDR2 is SQIVND in the germline V gene (reference sequence). The CDR3 is made up of 16 amino acids. The junction had 10 bases not matched to a gene; V was cut back by 5 bases and J by 1 base. Here the CDR3 reads CASSSRQGLDNYGYTF. Here the CDR3 DNA reads TGTGCCAGTAGTTCGCGACAGGGCCTCGATAACTATGGCTACACCTTC. Based on the CDR3 plus reference TRBV19 and TRBJ1-2, the full variable domain is DGGITQSPKYLFRKEGQNVTLSCEQNLNHDAMYWYRQDPGQGLRLIYYSQIVNDFQKGDIAEGYSVSREKKESFPLTVTSAQKNPTAFYLCASSSRQGLDNYGYTFGSGTRLTVV.

V usage is TRBV14 and J usage is TRBJ1-2; no clear D. With 4 bases removed from V and 8 bases from J, the gap between germline ends came to 14 bases. The CDR3 runs 13 residues. CDR1 is SGHDN and CDR2 is FVKESK in the germline V gene. CDR3 sequence (DNA): TGTGCCAGCAGCCTACGGGGTTCTTGGGGCTACACCTTC. Translating gives CASSLRGSWGYTF.

The genes are TRBV18 and TRBJ2-7; TRBD1 matches 10 bases. This CDR3 contains 14 residues. The V segment lost 5 bases and the J segment 5 bases; nucleotides outside the gene matches: 6. The germline gives CDR1 KGHSH, CDR2 LQKENI. CDR3 nucleotides: TGTGCCAGCTCAGCCCGGGACAGGGGACACGAGCAGTACTTC. It codes for CASSARDRGHEQYF. The full variable domain, its missing parts supplied by reference TRBV18 and TRBJ2-7, is NAGVMQNPRHLVRRRGQEARLRCSPMKGHSHVYWYRQLPEEGLKFMVYLQKENIIDESGMPKERFSAEFPKEGPSILRIQQVVRGDSAAYFCASSARDRGHEQYFGPGTRLTVT.

The chain is built from TRBV7-9 and TRBJ2-6; no clear D. Germline CDR1 SEHNR, CDR2 FQNEAQ (reference sequence). V gave up 3 bases and J gave up 3 bases, with 9 bases separating them. CDR3 length: 15 amino acids. As DNA, the CDR3 is TGTGCCAGCAGCTTTACCCCACTTGGGGCCAACGTCCTGACTTTC. It is translated as CASSFTPLGANVLTF.

The J gene is TRBJ1-1, the V gene TRBV19; the D gene is possibly TRBD1 (6 bases). With 3 bases removed from V and 5 bases from J, the gap between germline ends came to 13 bases. Germline V gene lookup returns CDR1 LNHDA and CDR2 SQIVND (reference sequence). The CDR3 has 14 amino acids. CDR3 protein: CASSMVEGGTEAFF. The CDR3, as DNA: TGTGCCAGTAGTATGGTCGAAGGGGGTACTGAAGCTTTCTTT.